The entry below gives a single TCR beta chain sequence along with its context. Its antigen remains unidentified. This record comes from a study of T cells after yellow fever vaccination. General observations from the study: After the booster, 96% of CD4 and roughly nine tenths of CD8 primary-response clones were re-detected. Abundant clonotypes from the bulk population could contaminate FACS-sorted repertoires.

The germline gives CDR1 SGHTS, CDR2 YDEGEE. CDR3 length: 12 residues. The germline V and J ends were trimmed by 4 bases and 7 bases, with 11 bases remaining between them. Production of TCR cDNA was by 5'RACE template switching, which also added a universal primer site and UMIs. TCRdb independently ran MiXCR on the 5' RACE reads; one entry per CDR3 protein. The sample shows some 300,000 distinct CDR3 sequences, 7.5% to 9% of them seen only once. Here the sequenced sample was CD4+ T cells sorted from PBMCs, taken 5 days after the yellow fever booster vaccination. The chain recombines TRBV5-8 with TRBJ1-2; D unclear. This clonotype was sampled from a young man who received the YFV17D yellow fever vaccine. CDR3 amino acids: CASSPTRGGYTF. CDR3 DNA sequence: TGTGCCAGCAGCCCCACCCGGGGTGGCTACACCTTC.